The 14 T cell receptor beta chains listed next were all sequenced from one sample in a study of beta chain features in type 1 diabetes. Overall study findings and caveats: Among patients with Type 1 diabetes, TCRB CDR3s were moderately but significantly shorter in every one of the four CD4+ subsets.

The antigens of these receptors remain unknown. Since all of the isolated RNA was reverse transcribed, expressed TCRB transcripts were what got sequenced. Profiled with immunoSEQ multiplex PCR; TCRdb holds only in-frame clones, not every one. The profile shows roughly 70,000 clones, approximately 50% of them singletons. Sequenced input: central memory CD4+ T cells from blood. Every receptor here comes from a man younger than 45 with type 1 diabetes.

This rearrangement joins TRBV6-1 to TRBJ2-7; perhaps TRBD1 as D (6 bases). The CDR3 contains 14 residues. The ends were cut back, 6 bases at V and 2 bases at J, with 14 bases in the middle. Germline CDR1 is MNHNS and CDR2 is SASEGT. The CDR3 region has the DNA TGTGCCAGCAGCCAACGGGACAATACCTACGAGCAGTACTTC. Translated, it gives CASSQRDNTYEQYF.

This clone was observed a few times. CDR3: CSVESGSEAFF. The CDR3, as DNA: TGCAGCGTTGAATCCGGGAGTGAAGCTTTCTTT. The J gene is TRBJ1-1, the V gene TRBV29-1; the D is unclear. CDR1 is SQVTM, CDR2 ANQGSEA, per germline. V gave up 2 bases and J gave up 7 bases, with 8 bases separating them. The CDR3 runs 11 residues.

J is TRBJ2-7 and V is TRBV5-6; a weak D match, TRBD2 (5 bases). Trimming left V 0 bases short and J 0 bases short, with 7 bases between. Germline CDR1 reads SGHDT; CDR2 reads YYEEEE. The length of the CDR3 is 14 residues. The CDR3 spells CASSLAGSSYEQYF. The DNA of the CDR3 is TGTGCCAGCAGCTTGGCGGGAAGCTCCTACGAGCAGTACTTC.

The rearrangement links TRBV6-1 to TRBJ2-3, with D possibly TRBD1 on 6 matching bases. The CDR3 runs 16 residues. CDR1 and CDR2 from the germline V gene are MNHNS and SASEGT. Trimming pared 2 bases from V and 7 bases from J, leaving 19 bases between. The CDR3: CASSEFVTGIWNTQYF. In nucleotides, the CDR3 is TGTGCCAGCAGTGAATTCGTTACAGGGATTTGGAATACGCAGTATTTT.

This rearrangement joins TRBV5-1 to TRBJ2-3, with TRBD2 identical over 8 bases. V shed 0 bases and J 4 bases; nucleotides not matched to a gene: 1. CDR1 is SGHRS, CDR2 YFSETQ, per germline. This CDR3 has 14 amino acids. The CDR3 loop is CASSLATSADTQYF. In DNA, the CDR3 is TGCGCCAGCAGCTTGGCGACTAGCGCAGATACGCAGTATTTT. Drawing the rest from reference TRBV5-1 and TRBJ2-3, the complete variable domain is KAGVTQTPRYLIKTRGQQVTLSCSPISGHRSVSWYQQTPGQGLQFLFEYFSETQRNKGNFPGRFSGRQFSNSRSEMNVSTLELGDSALYLCASSLATSADTQYFGPGTRLTVL.

This chain connects TRBV5-1 to TRBJ2-2; D is perhaps TRBD1 (5 bases). CDR1 is SGHRS and CDR2 is YFSETQ in the germline V gene. The V end lost 4 bases, the J end lost 1 base, and 8 bases lay between the germline ends. This CDR3 comprises 14 residues. In nucleotides, the CDR3 is TGCGCCAGCAGCATTGGACAGAACACCGGGGAGCTGTTTTTT. Its translation: CASSIGQNTGELFF.

The V and J genes are TRBV7-9 and TRBJ1-5, with TRBD1 identical over 7 bases. The V gene's germline CDR1 is SEHNR and CDR2 FQNEAQ (reference sequence). This CDR3 spans 15 amino acids. J gave up 2 bases and V 1 base, and 2 bases lay outside the gene matches. CDR3 DNA: TGTGCCAGCAGCTTAGACAGGGGAGGCAATCAGCCCCAGCATTTT. This sequence encodes CASSLDRGGNQPQHF.

The chain combines TRBV4-2 with TRBJ1-6, with unresolved D. The CDR3 runs to 15 residues. Germline CDR1 reads LGHNA; CDR2 reads YNFKEQ. Trimming removed 1 base at V and 7 bases at J, with 11 bases between. As DNA, the CDR3 is TGTGCCAGCAGCCAAGTAATCGAGTGGAATTCACCCCTCCACTTT. Encoded protein: CASSQVIEWNSPLHF.

J is TRBJ2-1 and V is TRBV18, with D tentatively TRBD1 (6 bases). The ends were cut back, 2 bases at V and 10 bases at J, with 12 bases in the middle. Germline lookup yields CDR1 KGHSH and CDR2 LQKENI. This CDR3 comprises 13 residues. The CDR3 nucleotides read TGTGCCAGCTCACCAAACCAGGGGACGGAGCAGTTCTTC. Translated: CASSPNQGTEQFF.

V and J are TRBV6-6 and TRBJ2-7, with 10 positions matching TRBD1. V gave up 2 bases and J gave up 3 bases; unmatched junction bases: 4. This CDR3 is built from 15 residues. Per the germline V gene, CDR1 is MNHNY and CDR2 is SVGAGI (reference sequence). The CDR3 DNA follows: TGTGCCAGCAGTTACCCCGGGACAGGGGTCTACGAGCAGTACTTC. This sequence encodes CASSYPGTGVYEQYF.

This chain joins TRBV5-6 and TRBJ2-7, with 9 bases lining up with TRBD1. J gave up 11 bases and V 4 bases, and 7 bases lay outside the gene matches. The CDR3 consists of 12 residues. Germline V lookup: CDR1 SGHDT, CDR2 YYEEEE. The CDR3, as DNA: TGTGCCAGCAGCCCCAACCGACAGGGGGAGTACTTC. It translates to CASSPNRQGEYF.

This chain connects TRBV5-4 to TRBJ1-2; D not resolved. Trimming took off 4 bases at V and 4 bases at J, with 11 bases between the two ends. Germline CDR1 is SGHNT and CDR2 is YYREEE (reference sequence). The CDR3 covers 13 residues. CDR3 nucleotide sequence: TGTGCCAGCAGCGTATCCGAGCTCTATGGCTACACCTTC. Its translation: CASSVSELYGYTF. Variable domain in full (rest from reference TRBV5-4 and TRBJ1-2): ETGVTQSPTHLIKTRGQQVTLRCSSQSGHNTVSWYQQALGQGPQFIFQYYREEENGRGNFPPRFSGLQFPNYSSELNVNALELDDSALYLCASSVSELYGYTFGSGTRLTVV.

This clone has only a few counts. The chain employs TRBV5-5 and TRBJ2-3; D remains unclear. The CDR3 runs to 14 residues. The germline gives CDR1 SGHKS, CDR2 YYEKEE (reference sequence). The V end was cut by 1 base, the J end by 2 bases, with 8 bases between. CDR3 sequence reads: CASSLWLNTDTQYF. The CDR3 DNA reads TGTGCCAGCAGCTTGTGGCTCAACACAGATACGCAGTATTTT.

The CDR3 DNA reads as TGTGCCAGCAGCTTAAGTCCCACTAAAGAGACCCAGTACTTC. Translated, it gives CASSLSPTKETQYF. J is TRBJ2-5 and V is TRBV11-2, with D hard to call. This CDR3 has 14 residues. Trimming cost V 2 bases and J 3 bases, with 10 bases left between them. From germline, CDR1 is SGHAT and CDR2 FQNNGV. Drawing the rest from reference TRBV11-2 and TRBJ2-5, the complete variable domain is EAGVAQSPRYKIIEKRQSVAFWCNPISGHATLYWYQQILGQGPKLLIQFQNNGVVDDSQLPKDRFSAERLKGVDSTLKIQPAKLEDSAVYLCASSLSPTKETQYFGPGTRLLVL.